Listed here are 10 T cell receptor beta chains from one sample, sequenced in a study of blood T cell repertoires in COVID-19. Method: immunoSEQ multiplex PCR; TCRdb's copy keeps in-frame clones and lacks some. The sample carries around 160,000 clones, 65% to 85% recorded once. Sequencing was performed on PBMCs or T cells enriched from blood (not recorded which). These receptors all stem from an older woman who had recovered from COVID-19.

The chain has TRBV5-5 and TRBJ2-1, with 8 bases lining up with TRBD2. The CDR3 totals 14 residues. The germline CDR1 and CDR2 sequences are SGHKS and YYEKEE (reference sequence). The ends lost 3 bases at V and 7 bases at J; junction bases unmatched: 6. The CDR3 loop is CASSSWTSNNEQFF. The CDR3 DNA reads TGTGCCAGCAGCTCCTGGACTAGCAATAATGAGCAGTTCTTC.

The chain uses TRBV27 and TRBJ2-1; D is ambiguous. Germline-derived CDR1 and CDR2 are MNHEY and SMNVEV (reference sequence). Trimming stripped 3 bases from V and 0 bases from J, with 12 bases between. There are 16 residues in the CDR3. CDR3 loop: CASSFSSPLSYNEQFF. CDR3 nucleotide sequence: TGTGCCAGCAGTTTTTCCAGTCCCCTCTCCTACAATGAGCAGTTCTTC.

The chain links TRBV7-2 to TRBJ2-3, with a weak D call TRBD2 (5 bases). Germline assignment: CDR1 SGHTA and CDR2 FQGNSA. Trimming took off 5 bases at V and 10 bases at J, with 16 bases between the two ends. CDR3 length: 13 amino acids. Written as DNA, the CDR3 is TGTGCCAGCAGCCCAGGCTCGGGGTTCTCGCAGTATTTT. It translates to CASSPGSGFSQYF.

This clone was recorded only once. The CDR3 bases are TGTGCCAGCAGCCAAGGAGACAGGGGGCATGCCACTGAAGCTTTCTTT. This gives the protein CASSQGDRGHATEAFF. This chain uses TRBV3-1 (or the pseudogene TRBV3-2) with TRBJ1-1, with 10 bases that match TRBD1. The germline V gene encodes CDR1 LGHDT and CDR2 YNNKEL (reference sequence). The CDR3 runs 16 residues. V lost 1 base and J lost 4; bases outside the gene matches: 6.

The chain couples TRBV27 to TRBJ1-2, with a weak D call TRBD1 (6 bases). The length of the CDR3 is 16 residues. Trimming pared 5 bases from V and 6 bases from J, leaving 22 bases between. CDR1 and CDR2 from the germline V gene are MNHEY and SMNVEV (reference sequence). The CDR3 region is CASSPTGGLTRNGYTF. Here the CDR3 DNA reads TGTGCCAGCAGTCCGACCGGGGGGCTGACCCGAAATGGCTACACCTTC.

This chain links TRBV6-6 with TRBJ2-7; 8 nucleotides line up with TRBD1. V shed 6 bases, J shed 2 bases, and the junction held 6 bases outside the gene matches. The CDR3 contains 14 residues. CDR1 MNHNY and CDR2 SVGAGI come from the germline V gene (reference sequence). CDR3 DNA sequence: TGTGCCAGCAGCCCTAGACAGGGGCCCTACGAGCAGTACTTC. Encoded protein: CASSPRQGPYEQYF.

The V and J genes are TRBV3-1 (or the pseudogene TRBV3-2) and TRBJ2-2, with a possible D match to TRBD1 (5 bases). Between the trimmed V and J ends, which lost 1 base and 6 bases, there was a span of 9 bases. Germline lookup yields CDR1 LGHDT and CDR2 YNNKEL (reference sequence). The CDR3 consists of 14 residues. CDR3 bases: TGTGCCAGCAGCCAAGGGACAACAGCCGGGGAGCTGTTTTTT. The encoded protein is CASSQGTTAGELFF.

This clone was seen more than once but under ten times. This chain links TRBV6-5 with TRBJ1-3; D uncertain. Per germline, CDR1 MNHEY and CDR2 SVGAGI. The CDR3 runs to 16 residues. Trimming took off 4 bases at V and 0 bases at J, with 13 bases between the two ends. CDR3 region: CASSSTALSSGNTIYF. CDR3 DNA: TGTGCCAGCAGTTCCACCGCCCTCAGCTCTGGAAACACCATATATTTT.

The rearrangement uses TRBV7-8 and TRBJ1-6, with 11 bases fitting TRBD1. The CDR3 has 16 amino acids. Germline V CDR1 and CDR2: SGHVS, FQNEAQ. With 0 bases clipped from V and 6 bases from J, the junction kept 1 base outside the gene matches. This chain's CDR3 is CASSLAGQGVNSPLHF. The CDR3 DNA follows: TGTGCCAGCAGCTTAGCGGGACAGGGGGTTAATTCACCCCTCCACTTT.

The rearrangement uses TRBV12-3 or TRBV12-4 and TRBJ1-3; D not resolved. Trimming shortened V by 7 bases and J by 4 bases, and 8 bases separated the two germline ends. This CDR3 region has 12 residues. This CDR3 is CASNPRGNTIYF. CDR3 DNA sequence: TGTGCCAGCAACCCGAGGGGAAACACCATATATTTT.